This T cell receptor (beta chain) comes out of a study of graft-versus-host responses after intestinal transplantation. Study background: All recipients got anti-thymocyte globulin induction, then tacrolimus and steroids for approximately 3 years.

Whole-study findings and limits: Maximum circulating GvH clone levels tracked with early post-transplant HvG decreases. The recipient marrow held GvH clones, and some of them showed up first in ileum or blood.

The protocol was immunoSEQ multiplex PCR, while the TCRdb copy is restricted to in-frame clones and leaves out a portion. Seen here are fewer than 50,000 clones, roughly nine tenths observed once, and the top ten hold 4% to 4.5%. Concerning this clone itself: The antigen remains unidentified.

Germline V gene sequence: CDR1 MNHEY, CDR2 SVGAGI. The V gene end was trimmed by 5 bases and the J gene end by 1 base; junction bases not matched to a gene: 7. The CDR3 extends over 15 amino acids. The sample consisted of PBMCs, taken 524 days after transplant. The sequence derives from a human patient who received an intestinal transplant, so some T cells may come from the graft donor. V gene TRBV6-5 combines with J gene TRBJ1-1; 7 bases are shared with TRBD1. The CDR3 protein is CASSRTDRKNTEAFF. DNA for the CDR3: TGTGCCAGCAGTCGTACGGACAGGAAGAACACTGAAGCTTTCTTT.